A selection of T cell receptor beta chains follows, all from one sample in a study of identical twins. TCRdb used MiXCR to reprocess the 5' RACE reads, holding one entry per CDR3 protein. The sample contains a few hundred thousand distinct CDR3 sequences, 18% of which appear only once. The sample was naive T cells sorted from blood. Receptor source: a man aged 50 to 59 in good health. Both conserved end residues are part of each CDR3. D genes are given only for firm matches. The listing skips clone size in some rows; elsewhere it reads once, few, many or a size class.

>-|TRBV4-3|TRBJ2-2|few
TGCGCCAGCAGCCAAGGCGGGAAGCACACCGGGGAGCTGTTTTTT
CASSQGGKHTGELFF
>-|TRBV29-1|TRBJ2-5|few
TGCAGCGTTGGGGGGCAAGAGACCCAGTACTTC
CSVGGQETQYF
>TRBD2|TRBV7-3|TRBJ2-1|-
TGTGCCAGCAGCTTAGGTTGGGCGGGGGGCACCTACAATGAGCAGTTCTTC
CASSLGWAGGTYNEQFF
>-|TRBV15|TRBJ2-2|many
TGTGCCACCAGCATTAGGGACATACGAACCACCGGGGAGCTGTTTTTT
CATSIRDIRTTGELFF
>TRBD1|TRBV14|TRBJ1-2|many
TGTGCCAGCAGCGTTGGGACAGGGCCCTATGGCTACACCTTC
CASSVGTGPYGYTF
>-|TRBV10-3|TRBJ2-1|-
TGTGCAACTCGGACGAGCGACTCCTACAATGAGCAGTTCTTC
CATRTSDSYNEQFF
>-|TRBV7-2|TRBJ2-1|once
TGTGCCAGCAGCTTAGGTTTCTACGGGGGTTTGCACAATGAGCAGTTCTTC
CASSLGFYGGLHNEQFF
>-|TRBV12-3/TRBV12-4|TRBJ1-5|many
TGTGCCAGCAGCCGGCAGCCCCAGCATTTT
CASSRQPQHF
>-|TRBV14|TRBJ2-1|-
TGTGCCAGCAGCCCCGGGACCGCTGGGGCCTACAATGAGCAGTTCTTC
CASSPGTAGAYNEQFF
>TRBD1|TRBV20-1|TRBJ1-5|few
TGCAGTGCTCGGACAGGGGGCGAGCCCCAGCATTTT
CSARTGGEPQHF
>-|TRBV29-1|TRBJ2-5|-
TGCAGCGTTTTCCCTGAGGGGGCCCAGTACTTC
CSVFPEGAQYF
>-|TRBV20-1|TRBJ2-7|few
TGCAGTGCTAGAGATTTGCGGGACTACGAGCAGTACTTC
CSARDLRDYEQYF
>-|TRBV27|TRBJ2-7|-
TGTGCCAGCAGTCCCGGGGCGGGGAGGAACGAGCAGTACTTC
CASSPGAGRNEQYF
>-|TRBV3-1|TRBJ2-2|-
TGTGCCAGCAGCCAAGTGATGACAGATAACACCGGGGAGCTGTTTTTT
CASSQVMTDNTGELFF
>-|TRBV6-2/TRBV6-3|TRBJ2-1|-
TGTGCCAGCGGATTGACTAGAAACAATGAGCAGTTCTTC
CASGLTRNNEQFF
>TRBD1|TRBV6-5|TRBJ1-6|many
TGTGCCAGCAGTTACTCGGGGACAGATAATTCACCCCTCCACTTT
CASSYSGTDNSPLHF
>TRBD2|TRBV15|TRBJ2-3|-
TGTGCCACCAGAGGGGCCGGTATAGCGGGAGGCCAAGATGCTAGCACAGATACGCAGTATTTT
CATRGAGIAGGQDASTDTQYF
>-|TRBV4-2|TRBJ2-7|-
TGTGCCAGCAGCCAAGATTCGGCAGGGGCCTACGAGCAGTACTTC
CASSQDSAGAYEQYF
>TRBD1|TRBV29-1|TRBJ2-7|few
TGCAGCGTCGCACACCGGGACAGGGGTTACGAGCAGTACTTC
CSVAHRDRGYEQYF
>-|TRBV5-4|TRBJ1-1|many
TGTGCCAGCAGCTGGGAATTACACAGGCAGGGCACTGAAGCTTTCTTT
CASSWELHRQGTEAFF
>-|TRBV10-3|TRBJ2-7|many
TGTGCCATCAGTCCTGGGCCTGAGCAGTACTTC
CAISPGPEQYF
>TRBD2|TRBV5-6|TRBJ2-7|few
TGTGCCAGCAGCGGTCACGGGGGGTCCTACGAGCAGTACTTC
CASSGHGGSYEQYF
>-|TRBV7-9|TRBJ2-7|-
TGTGCCAGCAGCCCCGCAAATGACTACGAGCAGTACTTC
CASSPANDYEQYF
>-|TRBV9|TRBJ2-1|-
TGTGCCAGCAGCCCCTCTGGGGAGTGGGGCAATGAGGAGTTCTTC
CASSPSGEWGNEEFF
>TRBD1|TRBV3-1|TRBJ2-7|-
TGTGCCAGCAGCCCCGCGGACAGGGGACGCGAGCAGTACTTC
CASSPADRGREQYF
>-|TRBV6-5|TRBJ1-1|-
TGTGCCAGCAGTTATCGGACAGAAACCCCCGAAGCTTTCTTT
CASSYRTETPEAFF
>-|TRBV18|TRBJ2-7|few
TGTGCCAGCTCACCAGCCAGGGGTACCTACGAGCAGTACTTC
CASSPARGTYEQYF
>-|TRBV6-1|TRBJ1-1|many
TGTGCCAGCAGTGTCACAGAGGCCGCTGAAGCTTTCTTT
CASSVTEAAEAFF
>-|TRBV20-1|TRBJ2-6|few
TGCAGTGCTAGAGAAGTACGAGGGCCTGGGGCCAACGTCCTGACTTTC
CSAREVRGPGANVLTF
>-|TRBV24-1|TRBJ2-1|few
TGTGCCACCAGTGATTTGAAGTCAGCCTACAATGAGCAGTTCTTC
CATSDLKSAYNEQFF
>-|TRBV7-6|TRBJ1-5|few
TGTGCCAGCAGCTTAGCATCACATCAGCCCCAGCATTTT
CASSLASHQPQHF
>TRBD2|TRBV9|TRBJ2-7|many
TGTGCCAGCAGCCTAGGGACTAGCGGGGACGGTAAGCAGTACTTC
CASSLGTSGDGKQYF
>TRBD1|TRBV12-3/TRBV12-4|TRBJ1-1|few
TGTGCCAGCATTGACAGGGGTGGTGAGAACACTGAAGCTTTCTTT
CASIDRGGENTEAFF
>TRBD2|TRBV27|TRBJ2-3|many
TGTGCCAGCAGTGTATTCCCTAGCGGGGGATACACAGATACGCAGTATTTT
CASSVFPSGGYTDTQYF
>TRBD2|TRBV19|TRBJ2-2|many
TGTGCCACCGCGCTAGCGGGGGTGAACACCGGGGAGCTGTTTTTT
CATALAGVNTGELFF
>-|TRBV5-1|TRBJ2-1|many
TGCGCCAGCAGCTTGGCCACGGCCAATGAGCAGTTCTTC
CASSLATANEQFF
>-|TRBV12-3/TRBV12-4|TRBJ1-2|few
TGTGCCAGCAGTTTTTCCAATACCTATGGCTACACCTTC
CASSFSNTYGYTF
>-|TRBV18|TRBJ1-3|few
TGTGCCAGCTCACCATCCCGGCCAAACACCATATATTTT
CASSPSRPNTIYF
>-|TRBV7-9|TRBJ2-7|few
TGTGCCAGCAGATCGGGAGCGTTGGACGAGCAGTACTTC
CASRSGALDEQYF
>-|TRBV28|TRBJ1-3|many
TGTGCCAGCAGTTTTTCCTCTGGAAACACCATATATTTT
CASSFSSGNTIYF
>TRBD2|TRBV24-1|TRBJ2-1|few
TGTGCCACCAGTGGGACTAGCGGGAGCTCCTACAATGAGCAGTTCTTC
CATSGTSGSSYNEQFF
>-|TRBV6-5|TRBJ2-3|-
TGTGCCAGCGGCCCTTCGGCAGATACGCAGTATTTT
CASGPSADTQYF
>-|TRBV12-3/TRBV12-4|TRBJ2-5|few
TGTGCCAGCAGTTTATTCAGTATTACAGAGACCCAGTACTTC
CASSLFSITETQYF
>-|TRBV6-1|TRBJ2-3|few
TGTGCCAGCCGGGGGGCGGCCTACACAGATACGCAGTATTTT
CASRGAAYTDTQYF
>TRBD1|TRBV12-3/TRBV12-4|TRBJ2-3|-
TGTGCCAGCGGCGACAGGGTGGGCACAGATACGCAGTATTTT
CASGDRVGTDTQYF
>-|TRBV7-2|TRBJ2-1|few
TGTGCCAGCAGCTTAACGGAGTTGCGGAGGGCCGGGGAGCAGTTCTTC
CASSLTELRRAGEQFF
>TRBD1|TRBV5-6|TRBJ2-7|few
TGTGCCAGCAGCTTAAGCCCGGGACAGATCTACGAGCAGTACTTC
CASSLSPGQIYEQYF
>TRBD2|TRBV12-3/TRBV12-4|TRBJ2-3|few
TGTGCCAGCAGTTTCGCTAGCGGGGGAGCAGATACGCAGTATTTT
CASSFASGGADTQYF
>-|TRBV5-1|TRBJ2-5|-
TGCGCCAGCAGCTTGGCGATTGGGGGTGGAGAGACCCAGTACTTC
CASSLAIGGGETQYF
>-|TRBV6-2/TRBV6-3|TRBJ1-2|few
TGTGCCAGCAGTAAACCTCGCGCGGGGGACGCTGGCTACACCTTC
CASSKPRAGDAGYTF
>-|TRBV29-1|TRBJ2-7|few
TGCAGCGTTGGCTCAAACAGTGGATACGAGCAGTACTTC
CSVGSNSGYEQYF
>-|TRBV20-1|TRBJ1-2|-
TGCAGTGCCGTAGACAGCTATGGCTACACCTTC
CSAVDSYGYTF
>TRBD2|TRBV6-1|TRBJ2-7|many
TGTGCCAGCAGTCGGACTAGGTACTACGAGCAGTACTTC
CASSRTRYYEQYF
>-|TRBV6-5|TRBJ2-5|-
TGTGCCAGCAGTCACGGGAAAACAGAGACCCAGTACTTC
CASSHGKTETQYF
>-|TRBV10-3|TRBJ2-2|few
TGTGCCATCGCAGGGATGAACACCGGGGAGCTGTTTTTT
CAIAGMNTGELFF
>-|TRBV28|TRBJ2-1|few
TGTGCCAGCAGTTTATATCTAGGACCACCCTACAATGAGCAGTTCTTC
CASSLYLGPPYNEQFF